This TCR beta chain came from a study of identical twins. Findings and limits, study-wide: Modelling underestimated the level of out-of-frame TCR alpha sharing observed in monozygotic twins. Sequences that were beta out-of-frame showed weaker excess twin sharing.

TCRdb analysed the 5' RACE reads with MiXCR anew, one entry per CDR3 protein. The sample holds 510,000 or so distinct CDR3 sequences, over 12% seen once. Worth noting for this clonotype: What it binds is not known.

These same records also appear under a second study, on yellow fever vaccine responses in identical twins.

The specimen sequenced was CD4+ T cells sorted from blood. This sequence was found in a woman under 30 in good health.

CDR3 amino acids: CATRGQLYEQYF. In nucleotides, the CDR3 is TGTGCCACCCGGGGACAGCTCTACGAGCAGTACTTC. The chain combines TRBV27 with TRBJ2-7, with 7 bases lining up with TRBD1. CDR3 size: 12 residues. The V gene's germline CDR1 is MNHEY and CDR2 SMNVEV (reference sequence). The V segment lost 10 bases and the J segment 3 bases; nucleotides outside the gene matches: 6.